This is a list of T cell receptor beta chains from one sample in a study of human CD8 memory T cell subsets. After re-calling the 5' RACE reads, TCRdb lists one entry per CDR3 protein, DNA absent. Recorded for this sample: approximately 4,500 distinct CDR3 sequences. Material: CD8+ T cells from PBMCs. The receptor set was obtained from a human donor in good health. Each CDR3 is given with its conserved first and last residue. Each record gives: CDR3 protein, V gene, clone size, J gene. A clone size is listed for some rows: how often the clone was seen (once, few, many), or a class if it is expanded.

CDR3 protein: CASSDSSRGLSEQFF
V gene: TRBV6-4
clone size: .
J gene: TRBJ2-1

CDR3 protein: CASSDSAGGDYNEQFF
V gene: TRBV6-4
clone size: .
J gene: TRBJ2-1

CDR3 protein: CASSGVLRGSYEQYF
V gene: TRBV19
clone size: .
J gene: TRBJ2-7

CDR3 protein: CSARALTGNTIYF
V gene: TRBV20-1
clone size: medium-sized
J gene: TRBJ1-3

CDR3 protein: CASSSPGQGVRAAYF
V gene: TRBV27
clone size: .
J gene: TRBJ2-7

CDR3 protein: CASSLFGSNEQFF
V gene: TRBV7-2
clone size: medium-sized
J gene: TRBJ2-1

CDR3 protein: CSARDSQIRDQQQETQYF
V gene: TRBV20-1
clone size: .
J gene: TRBJ2-5

CDR3 protein: CAWEGGTEKGYTF
V gene: TRBV30
clone size: medium-sized
J gene: TRBJ1-2

CDR3 protein: CASSLSGGRPLLEAFF
V gene: TRBV5-1
clone size: .
J gene: TRBJ1-1

CDR3 protein: CASKNSGGATDTQYF
V gene: TRBV2
clone size: .
J gene: TRBJ2-3

CDR3 protein: CASSPSGSSYNEQFF
V gene: TRBV6-5
clone size: .
J gene: TRBJ2-1

CDR3 protein: CASSDLGSSYEQYF
V gene: TRBV10-2
clone size: medium-sized
J gene: TRBJ2-7

CDR3 protein: CASSQDNSGDKVRELFF
V gene: TRBV4-3
clone size: .
J gene: TRBJ2-2

CDR3 protein: CASSSTEVNTEAFF
V gene: TRBV6-2/TRBV6-3
clone size: .
J gene: TRBJ1-1

CDR3 protein: CSARDLAGSSPLHF
V gene: TRBV20-1
clone size: .
J gene: TRBJ1-6

CDR3 protein: CASSYESSGANVLTF
V gene: TRBV6-5
clone size: medium-sized
J gene: TRBJ2-6

CDR3 protein: CATSLKGSGANVLTF
V gene: TRBV15
clone size: .
J gene: TRBJ2-6

CDR3 protein: CASSQETGGNTEAFF
V gene: TRBV4-2
clone size: .
J gene: TRBJ1-1

CDR3 protein: CASSEEGGSYNELFF
V gene: TRBV6-1
clone size: .
J gene: TRBJ2-1

CDR3 protein: CATSSETSGGDNEQFF
V gene: TRBV15
clone size: .
J gene: TRBJ2-1

CDR3 protein: CASSQEGGNSPLHF
V gene: TRBV4-1
clone size: .
J gene: TRBJ1-6

CDR3 protein: CASSQAAAGRNEQFF
V gene: TRBV4-3
clone size: .
J gene: TRBJ2-1

CDR3 protein: CSVDGLRNTEAFF
V gene: TRBV29-1
clone size: .
J gene: TRBJ1-1